This section outlines one TCR beta chain sequence together with its context. Its antigen is as yet unknown. Of the isolated RNA, all was reverse transcribed, and so the sequenced material was expressed TCRB transcripts. The repertoire was sequenced with immunoSEQ multiplex PCR; TCRdb's copy has only in-frame clones and lacks some. In the table there are about 740,000 clones, 13% of which are singletons. The entry originates in a study of beta chain features in type 1 diabetes. Overall study findings and caveats: The study found moderately but significantly shorter TCRB CDR3s in all four CD4+ subsets of Type 1 diabetes patients. Type 1 diabetes patients had fewer VDJ junction insertions and more deletions. Compared with healthy donors, patients appeared to share more similar naive, central memory and regulatory TCRB repertoires.

A sort by CD45RO/CCR7/CD25/CD127/CD95/CD27 yielded CD4+ naive, central memory, regulatory and stem cell-like memory cells. V lost 5 bases, J lost 5 bases, and 5 bases stayed unmatched. The CDR3 loop spans 14 amino acids. CDR1 and CDR2 (germline): SNHLY, FYNNEI. The sequence was collected from a man between 18 and 29 years old with type 1 diabetes. Sequenced: naive CD4+ T cells from blood. The rearrangement uses TRBV2 and TRBJ1-5, with TRBD1 identical over 8 bases. The CDR3 loop reads CASSTQGAYQPQHF. The CDR3 DNA reads TGTGCCAGCAGTACTCAGGGGGCTTATCAGCCCCAGCATTTT.